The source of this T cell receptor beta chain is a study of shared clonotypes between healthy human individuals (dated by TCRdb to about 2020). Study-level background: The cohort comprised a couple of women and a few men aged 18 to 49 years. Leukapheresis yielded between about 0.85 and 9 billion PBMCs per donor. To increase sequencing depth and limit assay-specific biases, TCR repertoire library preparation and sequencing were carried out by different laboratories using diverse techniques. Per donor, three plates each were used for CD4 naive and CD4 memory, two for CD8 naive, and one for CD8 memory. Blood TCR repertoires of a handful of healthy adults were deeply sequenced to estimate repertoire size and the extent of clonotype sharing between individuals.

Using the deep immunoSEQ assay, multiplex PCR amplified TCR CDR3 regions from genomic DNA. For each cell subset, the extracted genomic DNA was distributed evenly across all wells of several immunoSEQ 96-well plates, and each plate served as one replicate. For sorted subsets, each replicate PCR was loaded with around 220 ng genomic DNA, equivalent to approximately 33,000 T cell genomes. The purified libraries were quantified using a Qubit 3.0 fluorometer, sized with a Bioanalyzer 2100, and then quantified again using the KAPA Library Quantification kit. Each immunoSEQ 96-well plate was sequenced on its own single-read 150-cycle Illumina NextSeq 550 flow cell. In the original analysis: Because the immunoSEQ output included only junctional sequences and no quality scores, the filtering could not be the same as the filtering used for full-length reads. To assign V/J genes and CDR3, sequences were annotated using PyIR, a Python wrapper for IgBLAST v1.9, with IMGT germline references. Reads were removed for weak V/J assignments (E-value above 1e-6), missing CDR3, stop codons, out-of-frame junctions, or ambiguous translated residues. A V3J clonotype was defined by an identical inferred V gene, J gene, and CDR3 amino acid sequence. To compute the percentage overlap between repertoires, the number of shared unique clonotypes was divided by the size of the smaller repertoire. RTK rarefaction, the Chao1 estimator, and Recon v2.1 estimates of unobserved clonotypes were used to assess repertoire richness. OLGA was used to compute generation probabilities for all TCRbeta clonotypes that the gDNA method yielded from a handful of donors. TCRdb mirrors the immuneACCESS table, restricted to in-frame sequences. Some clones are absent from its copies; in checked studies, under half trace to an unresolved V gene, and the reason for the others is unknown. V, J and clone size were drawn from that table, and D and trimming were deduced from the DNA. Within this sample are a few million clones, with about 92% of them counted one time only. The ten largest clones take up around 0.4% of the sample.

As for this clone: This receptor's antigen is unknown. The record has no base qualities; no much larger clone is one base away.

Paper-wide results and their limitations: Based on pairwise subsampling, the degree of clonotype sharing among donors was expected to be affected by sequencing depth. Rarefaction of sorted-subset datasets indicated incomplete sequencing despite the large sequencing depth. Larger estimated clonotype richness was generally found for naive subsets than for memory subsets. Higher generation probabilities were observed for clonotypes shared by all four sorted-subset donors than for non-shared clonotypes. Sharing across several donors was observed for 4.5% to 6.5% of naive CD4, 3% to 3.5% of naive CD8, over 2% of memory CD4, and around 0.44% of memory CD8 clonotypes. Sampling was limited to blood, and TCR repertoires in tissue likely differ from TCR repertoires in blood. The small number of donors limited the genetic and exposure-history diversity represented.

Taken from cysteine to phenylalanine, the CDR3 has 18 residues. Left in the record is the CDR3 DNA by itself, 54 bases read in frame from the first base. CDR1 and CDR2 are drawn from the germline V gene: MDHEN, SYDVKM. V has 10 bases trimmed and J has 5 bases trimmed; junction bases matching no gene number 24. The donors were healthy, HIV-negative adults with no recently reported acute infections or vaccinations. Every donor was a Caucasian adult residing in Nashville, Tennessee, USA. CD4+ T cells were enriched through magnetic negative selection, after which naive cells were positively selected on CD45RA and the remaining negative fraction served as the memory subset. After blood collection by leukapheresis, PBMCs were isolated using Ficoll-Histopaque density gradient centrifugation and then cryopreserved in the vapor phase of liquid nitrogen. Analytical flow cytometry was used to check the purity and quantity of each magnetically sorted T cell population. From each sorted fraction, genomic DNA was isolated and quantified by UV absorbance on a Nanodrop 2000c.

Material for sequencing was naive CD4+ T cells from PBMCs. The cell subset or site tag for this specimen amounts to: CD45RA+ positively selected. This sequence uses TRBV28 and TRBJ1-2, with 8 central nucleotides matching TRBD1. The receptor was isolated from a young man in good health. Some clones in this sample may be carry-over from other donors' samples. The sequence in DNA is TGTGCCACCATAAAGCGCAGGACAGGGCCGCCCATCGGGTATGGCTACACCTTC. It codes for CATIKRRTGPPIGYGYTF.